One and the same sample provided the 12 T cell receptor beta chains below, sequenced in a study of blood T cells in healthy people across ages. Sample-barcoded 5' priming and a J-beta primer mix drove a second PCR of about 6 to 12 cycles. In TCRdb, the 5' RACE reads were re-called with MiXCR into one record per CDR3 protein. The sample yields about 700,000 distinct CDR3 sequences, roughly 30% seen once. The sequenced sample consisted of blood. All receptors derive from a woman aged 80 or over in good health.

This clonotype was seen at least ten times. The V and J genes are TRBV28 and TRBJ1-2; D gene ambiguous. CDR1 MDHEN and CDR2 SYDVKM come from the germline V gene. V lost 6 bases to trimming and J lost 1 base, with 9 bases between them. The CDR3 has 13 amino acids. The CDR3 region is CASRAAVNYGYTF. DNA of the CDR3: TGTGCCAGCAGGGCAGCTGTTAACTATGGCTACACCTTC.

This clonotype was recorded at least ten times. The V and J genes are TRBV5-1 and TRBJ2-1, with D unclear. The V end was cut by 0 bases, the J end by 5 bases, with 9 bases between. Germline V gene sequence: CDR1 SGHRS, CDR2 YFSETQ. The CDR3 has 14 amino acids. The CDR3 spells CASSLVPRNNEQFF. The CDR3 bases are TGCGCCAGCAGCTTGGTACCTCGGAACAATGAGCAGTTCTTC. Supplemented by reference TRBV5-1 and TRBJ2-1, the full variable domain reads KAGVTQTPRYLIKTRGQQVTLSCSPISGHRSVSWYQQTPGQGLQFLFEYFSETQRNKGNFPGRFSGRQFSNSRSEMNVSTLELGDSALYLCASSLVPRNNEQFFGPGTRLTVL.

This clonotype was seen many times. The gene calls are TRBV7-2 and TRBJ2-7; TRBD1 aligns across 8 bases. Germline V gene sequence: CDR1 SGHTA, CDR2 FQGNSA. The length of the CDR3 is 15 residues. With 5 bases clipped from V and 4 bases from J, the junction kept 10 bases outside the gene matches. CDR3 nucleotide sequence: TGTGCCAGCAGCCGTTCCGGGACAGGCGGATACGAGCAGTACTTC. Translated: CASSRSGTGGYEQYF.

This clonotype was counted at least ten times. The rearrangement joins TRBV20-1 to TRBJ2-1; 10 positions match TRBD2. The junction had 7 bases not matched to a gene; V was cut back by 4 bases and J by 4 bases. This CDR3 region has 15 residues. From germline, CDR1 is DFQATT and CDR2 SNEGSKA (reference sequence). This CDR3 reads CSAKSSGGLYNEQFF. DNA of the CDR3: TGCAGTGCTAAATCTAGCGGGGGCTTGTACAATGAGCAGTTCTTC.

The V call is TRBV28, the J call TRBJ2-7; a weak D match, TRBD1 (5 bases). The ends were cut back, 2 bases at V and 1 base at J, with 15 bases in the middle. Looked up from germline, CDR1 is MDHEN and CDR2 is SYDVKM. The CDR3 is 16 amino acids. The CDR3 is CASSLGEAGLSYEQYF. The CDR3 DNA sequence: TGTGCCAGCAGTTTAGGTGAGGCAGGGCTATCCTACGAGCAGTACTTC. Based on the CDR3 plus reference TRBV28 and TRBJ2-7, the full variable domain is DVKVTQSSRYLVKRTGEKVFLECVQDMDHENMFWYRQDPGLGLRLIYFSYDVKMKEKGDIPEGYSVSREKKERFSLILESASTNQTSMYLCASSLGEAGLSYEQYFGPGTRLTVT.

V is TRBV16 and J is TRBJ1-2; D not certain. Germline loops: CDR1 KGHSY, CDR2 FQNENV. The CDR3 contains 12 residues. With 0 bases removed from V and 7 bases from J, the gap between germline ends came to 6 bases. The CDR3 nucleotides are TGTGCCAGCAGCCAATCGGACCGTGGCTACACCTTC. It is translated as CASSQSDRGYTF.

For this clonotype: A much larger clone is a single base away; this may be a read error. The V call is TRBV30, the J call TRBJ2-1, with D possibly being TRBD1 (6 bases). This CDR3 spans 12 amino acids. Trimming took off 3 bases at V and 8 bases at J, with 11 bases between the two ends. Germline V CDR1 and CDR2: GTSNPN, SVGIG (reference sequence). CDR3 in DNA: TGTGCCTGGAGGGGTGGGGGCGATGAGCAGTTCTTC. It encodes CAWRGGGDEQFF. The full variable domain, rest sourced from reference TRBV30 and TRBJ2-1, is SQTIHQWPATLVQPVGSPLSLECTVEGTSNPNLYWYRQAAGRGLQLLFYSVGIGQISSEVPQNLSASRPQDRQFILSSKKLLLSDSGFYLCAWRGGGDEQFFGPGTRLTVL.

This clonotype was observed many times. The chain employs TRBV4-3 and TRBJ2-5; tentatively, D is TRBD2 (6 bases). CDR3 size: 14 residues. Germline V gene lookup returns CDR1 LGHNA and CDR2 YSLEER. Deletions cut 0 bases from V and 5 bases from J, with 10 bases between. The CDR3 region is CASSQDTEGETQYF. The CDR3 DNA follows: TGCGCCAGCAGCCAAGATACGGAGGGCGAGACCCAGTACTTC.

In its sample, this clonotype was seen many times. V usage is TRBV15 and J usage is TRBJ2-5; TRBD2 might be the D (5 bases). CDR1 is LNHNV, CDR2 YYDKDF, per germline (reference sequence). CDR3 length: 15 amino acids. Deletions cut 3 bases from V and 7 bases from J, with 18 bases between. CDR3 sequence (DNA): TGTGCCACCAGCAGTGAACTAGGGCTCGCAGGGACCCAGTACTTC. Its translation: CATSSELGLAGTQYF.

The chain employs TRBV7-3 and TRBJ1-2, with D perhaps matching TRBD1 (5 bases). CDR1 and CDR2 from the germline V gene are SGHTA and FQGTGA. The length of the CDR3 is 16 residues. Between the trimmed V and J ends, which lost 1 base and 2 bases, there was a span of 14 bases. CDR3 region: CASSLKTGLTNYGYTF. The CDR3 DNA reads TGTGCCAGCAGCTTAAAAACGGGACTCACCAACTATGGCTACACCTTC.

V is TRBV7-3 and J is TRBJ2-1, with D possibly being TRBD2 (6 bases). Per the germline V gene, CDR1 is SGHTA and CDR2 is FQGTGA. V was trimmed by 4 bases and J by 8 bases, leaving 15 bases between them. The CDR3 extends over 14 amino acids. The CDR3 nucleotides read TGTGCCAGCAGCTCCGGTCGCGGGGCGGATGAGCAGTTCTTC. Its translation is CASSSGRGADEQFF.

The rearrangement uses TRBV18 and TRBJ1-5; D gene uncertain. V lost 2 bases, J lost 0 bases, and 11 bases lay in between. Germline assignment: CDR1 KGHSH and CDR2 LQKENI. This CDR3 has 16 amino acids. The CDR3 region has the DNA TGTGCCAGCTCACCAAGAGCAGCCTATAGCAATCAGCCCCAGCATTTT. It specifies CASSPRAAYSNQPQHF. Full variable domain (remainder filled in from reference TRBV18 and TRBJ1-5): NAGVMQNPRHLVRRRGQEARLRCSPMKGHSHVYWYRQLPEEGLKFMVYLQKENIIDESGMPKERFSAEFPKEGPSILRIQQVVRGDSAAYFCASSPRAAYSNQPQHFGDGTRLSIL.